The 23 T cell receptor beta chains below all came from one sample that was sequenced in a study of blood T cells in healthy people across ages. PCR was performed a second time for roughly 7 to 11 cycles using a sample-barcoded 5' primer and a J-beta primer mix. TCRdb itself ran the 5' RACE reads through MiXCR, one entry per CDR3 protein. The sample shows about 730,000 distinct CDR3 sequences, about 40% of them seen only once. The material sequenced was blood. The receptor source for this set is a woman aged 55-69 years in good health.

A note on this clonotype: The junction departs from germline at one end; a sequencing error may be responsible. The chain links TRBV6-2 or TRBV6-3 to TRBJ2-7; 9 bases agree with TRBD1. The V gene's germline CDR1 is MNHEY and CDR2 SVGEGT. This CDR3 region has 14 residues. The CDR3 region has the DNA TGTGGCAGCAGTTACTCGACAGGGGGCTACGAGCAGTACTTC. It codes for CGSSYSTGGYEQYF.

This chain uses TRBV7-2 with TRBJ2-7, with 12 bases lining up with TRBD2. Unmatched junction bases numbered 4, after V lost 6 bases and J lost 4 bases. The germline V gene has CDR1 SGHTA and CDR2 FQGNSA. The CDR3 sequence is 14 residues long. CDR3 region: CASRKTSGSYEQYF. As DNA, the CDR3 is TGTGCCAGCAGAAAGACTAGCGGGAGTTACGAGCAGTACTTC.

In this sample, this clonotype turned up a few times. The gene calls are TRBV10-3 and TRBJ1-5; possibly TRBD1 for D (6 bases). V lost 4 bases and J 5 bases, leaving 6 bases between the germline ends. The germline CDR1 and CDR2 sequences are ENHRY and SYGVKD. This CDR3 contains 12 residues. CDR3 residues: CAISAGDQPQHF. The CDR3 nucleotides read TGTGCCATCAGTGCAGGGGATCAGCCCCAGCATTTT.

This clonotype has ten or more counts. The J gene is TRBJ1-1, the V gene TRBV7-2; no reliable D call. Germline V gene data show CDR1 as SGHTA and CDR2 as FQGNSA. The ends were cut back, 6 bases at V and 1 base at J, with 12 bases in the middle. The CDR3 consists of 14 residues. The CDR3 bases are TGTGCCAGCAGTCCCTGGACGGAGAACACTGAAGCTTTCTTT. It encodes CASSPWTENTEAFF.

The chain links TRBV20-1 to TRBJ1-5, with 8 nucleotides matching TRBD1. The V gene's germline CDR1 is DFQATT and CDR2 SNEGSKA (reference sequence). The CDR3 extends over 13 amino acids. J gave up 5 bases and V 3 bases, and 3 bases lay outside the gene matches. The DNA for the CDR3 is TGCAGTGCTAGGACAGGGGAACATCAGCCCCAGCATTTT. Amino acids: CSARTGEHQPQHF.

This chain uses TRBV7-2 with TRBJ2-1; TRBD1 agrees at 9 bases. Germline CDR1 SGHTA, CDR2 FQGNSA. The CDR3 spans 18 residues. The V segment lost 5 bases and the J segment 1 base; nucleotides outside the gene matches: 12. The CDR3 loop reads CASSDPITGGASYNEQFF. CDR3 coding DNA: TGTGCCAGCAGCGACCCCATTACAGGGGGCGCGTCCTACAATGAGCAGTTCTTC.

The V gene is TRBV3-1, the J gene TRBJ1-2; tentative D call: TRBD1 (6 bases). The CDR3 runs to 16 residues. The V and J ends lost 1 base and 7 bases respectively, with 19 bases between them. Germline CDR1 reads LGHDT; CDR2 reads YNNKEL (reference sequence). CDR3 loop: CASSQGDRSIRSGYTF. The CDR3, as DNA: TGTGCCAGCAGCCAAGGTGACAGGAGTATCCGTTCTGGCTACACCTTC. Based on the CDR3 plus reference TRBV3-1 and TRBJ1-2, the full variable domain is DTAVSQTPKYLVTQMGNDKSIKCEQNLGHDTMYWYKQDSKKFLKIMFSYNNKELIINETVPNRFSPKSPDKAHLNLHINSLELGDSAVYFCASSQGDRSIRSGYTFGSGTRLTVV.

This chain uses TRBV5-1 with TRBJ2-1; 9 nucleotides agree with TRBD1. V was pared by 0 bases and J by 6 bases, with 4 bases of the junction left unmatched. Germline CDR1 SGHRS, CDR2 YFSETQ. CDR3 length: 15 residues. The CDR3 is CASSLGTGVINEQFF. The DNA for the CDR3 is TGCGCCAGCAGCTTGGGGACAGGGGTGATCAATGAGCAGTTCTTC.

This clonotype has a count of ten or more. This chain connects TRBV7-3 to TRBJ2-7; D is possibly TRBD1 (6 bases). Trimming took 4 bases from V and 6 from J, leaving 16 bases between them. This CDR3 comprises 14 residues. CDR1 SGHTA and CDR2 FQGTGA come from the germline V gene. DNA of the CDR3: TGTGCCAGCAGCTCTTCAGGGGCTAGCCGCGAGCAGTACTTC. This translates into CASSSSGASREQYF.

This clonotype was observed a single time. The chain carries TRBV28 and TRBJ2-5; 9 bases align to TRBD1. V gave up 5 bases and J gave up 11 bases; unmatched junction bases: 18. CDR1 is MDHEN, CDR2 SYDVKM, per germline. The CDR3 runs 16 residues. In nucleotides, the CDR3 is TGTGCCAGCAGTCTCCGCCGCGGGACAGGGATCGGTGAGCAGTACTTC. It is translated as CASSLRRGTGIGEQYF.

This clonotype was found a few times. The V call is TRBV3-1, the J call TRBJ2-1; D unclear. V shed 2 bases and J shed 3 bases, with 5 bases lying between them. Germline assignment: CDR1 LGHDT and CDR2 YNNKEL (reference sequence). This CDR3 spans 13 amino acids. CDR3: CASSQLSYNEQFF. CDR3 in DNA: TGTGCCAGCAGCCAATTGAGCTACAATGAGCAGTTCTTC.

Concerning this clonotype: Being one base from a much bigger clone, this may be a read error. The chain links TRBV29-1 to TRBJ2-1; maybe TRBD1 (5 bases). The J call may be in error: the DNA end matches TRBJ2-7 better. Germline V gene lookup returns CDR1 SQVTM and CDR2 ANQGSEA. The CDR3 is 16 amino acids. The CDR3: CSVEDIRTGSYNEQYF. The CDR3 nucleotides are TGCAGCGTTGAAGATATCAGAACAGGCTCCTACAATGAGCAGTACTTC.

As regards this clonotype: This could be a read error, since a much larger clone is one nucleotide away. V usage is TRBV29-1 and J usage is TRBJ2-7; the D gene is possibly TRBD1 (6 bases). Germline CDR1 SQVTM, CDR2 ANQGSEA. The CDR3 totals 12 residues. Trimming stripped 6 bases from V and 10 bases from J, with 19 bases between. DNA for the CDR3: TGCAGCGTAAAAACAGGGAAAGAGGCCCAGTACTTC. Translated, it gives CSVKTGKEAQYF.

The CDR3 DNA reads TGTGCCAGCAGCCCCTCCCGCGACAATGAGCAGTTCTTC. It specifies CASSPSRDNEQFF. This chain uses TRBV7-3 with TRBJ2-1; D ambiguous. The ends were cut back, 5 bases at V and 5 bases at J, with 10 bases in the middle. Germline CDR1 is SGHTA and CDR2 is FQGTGA. The CDR3 sequence is 13 residues long.

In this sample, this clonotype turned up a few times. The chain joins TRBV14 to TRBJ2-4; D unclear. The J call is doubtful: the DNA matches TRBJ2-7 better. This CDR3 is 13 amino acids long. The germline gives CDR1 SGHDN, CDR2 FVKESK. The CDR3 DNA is TGTGCCAGCAGCCAGGTAACCCGCTGCGAGCAGTACTTC. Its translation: CASSQVTRCEQYF.

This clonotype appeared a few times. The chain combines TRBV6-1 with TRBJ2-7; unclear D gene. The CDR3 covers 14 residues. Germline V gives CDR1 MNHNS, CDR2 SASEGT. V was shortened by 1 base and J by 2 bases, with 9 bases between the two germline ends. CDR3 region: CASSEERQTYEQYF. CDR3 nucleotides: TGTGCCAGCAGTGAAGAACGGCAAACCTACGAGCAGTACTTC.

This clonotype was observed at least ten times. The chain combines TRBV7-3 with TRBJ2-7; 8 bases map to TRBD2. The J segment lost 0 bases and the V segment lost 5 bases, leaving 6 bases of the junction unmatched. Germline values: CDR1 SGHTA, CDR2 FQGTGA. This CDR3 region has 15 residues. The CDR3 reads CASSPGGPLSYEQYF. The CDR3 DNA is TGTGCCAGCAGCCCGGGGGGGCCCCTCTCCTACGAGCAGTACTTC.

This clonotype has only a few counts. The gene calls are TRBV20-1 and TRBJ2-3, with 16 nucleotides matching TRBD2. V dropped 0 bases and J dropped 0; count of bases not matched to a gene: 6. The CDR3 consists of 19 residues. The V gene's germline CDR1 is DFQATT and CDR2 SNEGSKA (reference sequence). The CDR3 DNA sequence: TGCAGTGCTAGAGAACCGGGACTAGCGGGGGGGTCGAGCACAGATACGCAGTATTTT. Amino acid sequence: CSAREPGLAGGSSTDTQYF.

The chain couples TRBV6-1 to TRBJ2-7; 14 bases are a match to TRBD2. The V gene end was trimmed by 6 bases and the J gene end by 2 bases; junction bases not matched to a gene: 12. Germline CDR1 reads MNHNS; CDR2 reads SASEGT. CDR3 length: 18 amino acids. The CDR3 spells CASSLAGTSGSYPYEQYF. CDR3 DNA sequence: TGTGCCAGCAGCCTCGCCGGGACTAGCGGGAGTTACCCCTACGAGCAGTACTTC.

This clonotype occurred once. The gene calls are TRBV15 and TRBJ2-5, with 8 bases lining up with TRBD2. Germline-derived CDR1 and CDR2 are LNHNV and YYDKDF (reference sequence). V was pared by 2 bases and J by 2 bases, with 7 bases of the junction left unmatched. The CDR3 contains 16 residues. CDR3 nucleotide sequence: TGTGCCACCAGCAGACTTAGCGGGGAGCAACAAGAGACCCAGTACTTC. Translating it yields CATSRLSGEQQETQYF.

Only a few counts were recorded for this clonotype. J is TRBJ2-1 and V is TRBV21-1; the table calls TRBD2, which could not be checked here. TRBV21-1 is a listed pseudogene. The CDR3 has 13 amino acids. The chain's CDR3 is CASSRRLAGSGFF. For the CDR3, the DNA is TGTGCCAGCAGCAGAAGACTAGCGGGCAGCGGGTTCTTC.

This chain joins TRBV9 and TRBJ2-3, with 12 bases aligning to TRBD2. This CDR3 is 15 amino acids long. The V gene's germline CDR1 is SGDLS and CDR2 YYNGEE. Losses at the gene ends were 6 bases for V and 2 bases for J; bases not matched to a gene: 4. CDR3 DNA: TGTGCCAGCACCACTAGCGGGGGGAACACAGATACGCAGTATTTT. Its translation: CASTTSGGNTDTQYF.

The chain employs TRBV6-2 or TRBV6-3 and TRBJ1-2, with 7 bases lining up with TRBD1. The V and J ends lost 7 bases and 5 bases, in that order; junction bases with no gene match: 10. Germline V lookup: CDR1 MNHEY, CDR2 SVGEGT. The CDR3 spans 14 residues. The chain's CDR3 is CASTITETGYGYTF. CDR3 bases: TGTGCCAGCACTATAACCGAGACAGGGTATGGCTACACCTTC.